This TCR beta chain comes out of a study of shared clonotypes between healthy human individuals. In regard to this clone: Its antigen is currently unknown.

Study-level results: Shared across four donors were about 4.6% of the naive CD4 clonotypes. Larger estimated richness was generally recorded for naive subsets relative to memory subsets.

Several immunoSEQ plates held equal portions of the genomic DNA taken from each subset. The method was immunoSEQ multiplex PCR; TCRdb's version includes in-frame clones alone and lacks a portion of them. The sample records 2 million to 2.5 million clones, less than 95% being singletons. From germline, CDR1 is MDHEN and CDR2 SYDVKM. V was trimmed by 8 bases and J by 0 bases, leaving 11 bases between them. This CDR3 comprises 14 residues. Every one of the donors was a Caucasian adult that lived in Nashville, Tennessee. Material for sequencing was naive CD4+ T cells from PBMCs. Regarding subset: CD45RA+ positively selected. This TCR came from a man aged 18 to 35 in good health. Some clones in this sample may be carry-over from other donors' samples. This sequence joins TRBV28 and TRBJ2-4; D perhaps matches TRBD2 (5 bases). The CDR3: CASGLGGAKNIQYF. Here the CDR3 DNA reads TGTGCCAGCGGGCTAGGAGGAGCCAAAAACATTCAGTACTTC.